In its sample, the clone carrying this T cell receptor (beta chain) was seen a few times. Its target is not known. Single viable CD3+CD4+CD8-CD45RO+ cells were sorted as the memory CD4+ T cells. This sample is part of a study of memory CD4+ T cells and cytomegalovirus serostatus. General study results and limits: CD4+ memory repertoires contained about 40% of the roughly 160 reported CMV TCRbeta sequences.

Assay used: immunoSEQ multiplex PCR; TCRdb lists only in-frame clones, some missing. The sample contains tens of thousands of clones, more than 60% of which appear only once. The source is an adult in good health and CMV-seronegative. Source material: memory CD4+ T cells from blood.

CDR3 loop: CASSLVSGGNQETQYF. CDR3 DNA sequence: TGCGCCAGCAGCTTGGTGAGCGGGGGTAACCAAGAGACCCAGTACTTC. The chain is built from TRBV5-1 and TRBJ2-5, with 8 bases that match TRBD2. V was pared by 0 bases and J by 0 bases, with 4 bases of the junction left unmatched. CDR1 and CDR2 (germline): SGHRS, YFSETQ. The CDR3 is 16 amino acids.